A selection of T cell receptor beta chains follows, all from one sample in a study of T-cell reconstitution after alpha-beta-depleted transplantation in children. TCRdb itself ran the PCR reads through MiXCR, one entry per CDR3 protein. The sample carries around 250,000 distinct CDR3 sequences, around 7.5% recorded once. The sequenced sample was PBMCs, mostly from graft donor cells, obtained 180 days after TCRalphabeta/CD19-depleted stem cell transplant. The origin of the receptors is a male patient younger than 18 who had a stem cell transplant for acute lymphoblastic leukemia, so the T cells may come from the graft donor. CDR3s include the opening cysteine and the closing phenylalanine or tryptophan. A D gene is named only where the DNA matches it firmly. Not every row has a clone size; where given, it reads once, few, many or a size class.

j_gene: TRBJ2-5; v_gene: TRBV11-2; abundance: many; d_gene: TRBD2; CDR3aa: CASSTGTSTLGETQYF; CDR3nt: TGTGCCAGCAGCACCGGGACTAGTACCCTCGGAGAGACCCAGTACTTC
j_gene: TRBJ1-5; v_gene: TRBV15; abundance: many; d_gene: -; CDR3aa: CATNPRGSNQPQHF; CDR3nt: TGTGCCACCAACCCCCGGGGGAGCAATCAGCCCCAGCATTTT
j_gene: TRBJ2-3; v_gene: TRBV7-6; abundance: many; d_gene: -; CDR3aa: CASSLTWGGGADTQYF; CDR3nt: TGTGCCAGCAGCCTCACCTGGGGCGGGGGCGCAGATACGCAGTATTTT
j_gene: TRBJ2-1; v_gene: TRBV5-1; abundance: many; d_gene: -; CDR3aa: CASSLQGWSSYNEQFF; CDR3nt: TGCGCCAGCAGCTTGCAAGGCTGGAGCTCCTACAATGAGCAGTTCTTC
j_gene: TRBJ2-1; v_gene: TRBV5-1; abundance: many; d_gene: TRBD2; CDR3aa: CASSPRTSGGTYNEQFF; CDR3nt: TGCGCCAGCAGCCCAAGGACTAGCGGGGGGACCTACAATGAGCAGTTCTTC
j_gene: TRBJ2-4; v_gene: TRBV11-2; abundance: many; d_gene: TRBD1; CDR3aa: CASSHRGQVTLTDIQYF; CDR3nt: TGTGCCAGCAGCCACAGGGGACAGGTTACTCTCACGGACATTCAGTACTTC
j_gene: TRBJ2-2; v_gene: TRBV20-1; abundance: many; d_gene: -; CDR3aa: CSVGRTNTGELFF; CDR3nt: TGCAGTGTCGGGCGGACGAACACCGGGGAGCTGTTTTTT
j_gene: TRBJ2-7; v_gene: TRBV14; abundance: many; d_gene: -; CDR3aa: CASSQEGRKNEQYF; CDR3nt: TGTGCCAGCAGCCAAGAGGGTAGAAAAAACGAGCAGTACTTC
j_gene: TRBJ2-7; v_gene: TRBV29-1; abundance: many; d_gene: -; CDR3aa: CSVGGREPFYEQYF; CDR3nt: TGCAGCGTTGGAGGACGGGAGCCCTTCTACGAGCAGTACTTC
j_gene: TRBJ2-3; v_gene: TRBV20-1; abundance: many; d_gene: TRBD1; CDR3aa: CSATLRDRGTDTQYF; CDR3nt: TGCAGTGCTACCCTTCGGGACAGGGGAACAGATACGCAGTATTTT
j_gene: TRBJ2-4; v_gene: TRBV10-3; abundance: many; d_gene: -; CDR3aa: CAISESWTGGENIQYF; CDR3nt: TGTGCCATCAGTGAGTCGTGGACAGGAGGGGAAAACATTCAGTACTTC
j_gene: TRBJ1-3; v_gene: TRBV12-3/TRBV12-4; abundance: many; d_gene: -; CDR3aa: CASSSRQPGNTIYF; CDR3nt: TGTGCCAGCAGTTCCCGACAGCCAGGAAACACCATATATTTT
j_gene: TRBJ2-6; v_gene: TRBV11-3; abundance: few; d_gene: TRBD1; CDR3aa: CASSLVVHPTGVYSGANVLTF; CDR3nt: TGTGCCAGCAGCTTAGTAGTTCACCCGACAGGGGTCTACTCTGGGGCCAACGTCCTGACTTTC
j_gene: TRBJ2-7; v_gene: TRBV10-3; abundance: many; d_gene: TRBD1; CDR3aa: CAIRQGAYEQYF; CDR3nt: TGTGCCATCCGACAGGGGGCATACGAGCAGTACTTC
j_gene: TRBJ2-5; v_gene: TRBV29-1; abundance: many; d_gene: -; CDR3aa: CSVARDLQETQYF; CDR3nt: TGCAGCGTTGCCCGGGACTTACAAGAGACCCAGTACTTC
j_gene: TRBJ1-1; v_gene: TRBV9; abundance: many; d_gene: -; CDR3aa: CASSVRLTPVNTEAFF; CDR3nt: TGTGCCAGCAGCGTGAGGTTGACACCCGTTAACACTGAAGCTTTCTTT
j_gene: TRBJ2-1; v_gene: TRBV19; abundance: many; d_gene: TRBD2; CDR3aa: CASSMGQLAGVGYNEQFF; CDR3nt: TGTGCCAGTAGTATGGGACAGCTAGCGGGAGTAGGCTACAATGAGCAGTTCTTC
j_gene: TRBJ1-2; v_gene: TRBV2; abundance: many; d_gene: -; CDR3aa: CASSEGSGPNYGYTF; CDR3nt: TGTGCCAGCAGTGAGGGGTCAGGGCCCAACTATGGCTACACCTTC
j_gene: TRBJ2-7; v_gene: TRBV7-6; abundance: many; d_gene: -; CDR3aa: CASSLGSFEGEQYF; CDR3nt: TGTGCCAGCAGCTTAGGGAGTTTCGAGGGCGAGCAGTACTTC
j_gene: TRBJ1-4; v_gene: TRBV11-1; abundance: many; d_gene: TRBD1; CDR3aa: CASSGYRGANEKLFF; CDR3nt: TGTGCCAGCAGCGGCTACAGGGGTGCTAATGAAAAACTGTTTTTT
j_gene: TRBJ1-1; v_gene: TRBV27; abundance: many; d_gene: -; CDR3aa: CASSADRSTEAFF; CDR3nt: TGTGCCAGCAGTGCCGACAGGAGCACTGAAGCTTTCTTT
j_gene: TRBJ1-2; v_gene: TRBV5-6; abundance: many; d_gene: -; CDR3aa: CASSFGWENGYTF; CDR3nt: TGTGCCAGCAGCTTTGGGTGGGAGAATGGCTACACCTTC
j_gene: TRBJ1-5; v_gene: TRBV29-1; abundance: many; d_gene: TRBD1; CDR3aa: CSVGTGANQPQHF; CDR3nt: TGCAGCGTGGGGACAGGGGCGAATCAGCCCCAGCATTTT
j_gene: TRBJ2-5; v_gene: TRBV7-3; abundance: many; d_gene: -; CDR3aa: CASSLYAGQETQYF; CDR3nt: TGTGCCAGCAGCTTATATGCGGGCCAAGAGACCCAGTACTTC
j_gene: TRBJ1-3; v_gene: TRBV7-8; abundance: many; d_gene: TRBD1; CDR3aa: CASSPGQDVSGNTIYF; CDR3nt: TGTGCCAGCAGCCCGGGACAGGACGTCTCTGGAAACACCATATATTTT
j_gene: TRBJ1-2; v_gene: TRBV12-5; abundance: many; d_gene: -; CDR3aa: CASGLPLGRALFPNYGYTF; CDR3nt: TGTGCTAGTGGTTTGCCTCTAGGTAGGGCCCTCTTCCCGAACTATGGCTACACCTTC
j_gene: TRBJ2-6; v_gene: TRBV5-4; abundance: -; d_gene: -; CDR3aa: CASRGLVANVLTF; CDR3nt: TGTGCCAGTCGGGGGCTCGTGGCCAACGTCCTGACTTTC
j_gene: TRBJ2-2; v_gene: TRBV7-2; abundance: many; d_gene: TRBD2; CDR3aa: CASSLGASGGPGTGELFF; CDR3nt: TGTGCCAGCAGCTTAGGGGCTAGCGGGGGGCCGGGCACCGGGGAGCTGTTTTTT
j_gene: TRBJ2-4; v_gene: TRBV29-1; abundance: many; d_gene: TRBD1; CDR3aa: CSVEGGTGIKNIQYF; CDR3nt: TGCAGCGTTGAGGGTGGGACAGGGATCAAAAACATTCAGTACTTC
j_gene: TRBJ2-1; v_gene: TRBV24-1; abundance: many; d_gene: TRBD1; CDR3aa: CATSDGRQGSYNEQFF; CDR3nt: TGTGCCACCAGTGATGGGCGACAGGGATCCTACAATGAGCAGTTCTTC
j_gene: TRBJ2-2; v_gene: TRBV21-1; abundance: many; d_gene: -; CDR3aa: CATVQGRINTGELFF; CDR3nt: TGTGCCACCGTCCAGGGCAGGATAAACACCGGGGAGCTGTTTTTT
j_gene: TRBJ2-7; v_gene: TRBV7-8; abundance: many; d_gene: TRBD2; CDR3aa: CASSLASGEAYEQYF; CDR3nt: TGTGCCAGCAGCCTCGCTAGCGGGGAGGCCTACGAGCAGTACTTC
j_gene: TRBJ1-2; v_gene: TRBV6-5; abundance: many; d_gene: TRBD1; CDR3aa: CASSYGDRGLNYGYTF; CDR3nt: TGTGCCAGCAGTTACGGGGACAGGGGGCTCAACTATGGCTACACCTTC
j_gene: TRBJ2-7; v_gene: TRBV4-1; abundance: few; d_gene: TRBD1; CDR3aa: CASSQDSGQAGKQYF; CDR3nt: TGCGCCAGCAGCCAAGATTCGGGACAGGCCGGGAAGCAGTACTTC
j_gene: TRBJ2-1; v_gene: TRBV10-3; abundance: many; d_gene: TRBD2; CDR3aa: CAIRFSSGGAGSEQFF; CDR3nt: TGTGCCATCAGATTCTCTAGCGGGGGGGCCGGTAGTGAGCAGTTCTTC
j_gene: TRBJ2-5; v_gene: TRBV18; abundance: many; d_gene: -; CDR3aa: CASSPQQSQETQYF; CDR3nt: TGTGCCAGCTCACCACAACAGTCCCAAGAGACCCAGTACTTC
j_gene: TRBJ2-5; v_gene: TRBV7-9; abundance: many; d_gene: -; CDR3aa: CASSRDGTQYF; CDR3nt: TGTGCCAGCAGCCGGGATGGGACCCAGTACTTC
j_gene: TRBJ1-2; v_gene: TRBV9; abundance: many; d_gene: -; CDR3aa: CASSPQIGAGGYTF; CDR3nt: TGTGCCAGCAGCCCACAGATCGGGGCGGGGGGCTACACCTTC
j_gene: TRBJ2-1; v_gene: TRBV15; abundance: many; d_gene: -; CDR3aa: CATSRDGYNEQFF; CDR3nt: TGTGCCACCAGCAGAGACGGGTACAATGAGCAGTTCTTC
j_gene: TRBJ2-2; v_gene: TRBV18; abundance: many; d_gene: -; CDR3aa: CASSGPGEANTGELFF; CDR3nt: TGTGCCAGCTCGGGTCCCGGCGAGGCGAACACCGGGGAGCTGTTTTTT
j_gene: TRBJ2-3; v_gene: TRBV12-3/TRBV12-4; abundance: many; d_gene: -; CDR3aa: CASSFPIAVDTQYF; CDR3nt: TGTGCCAGCAGTTTTCCCATTGCGGTAGATACGCAGTATTTT
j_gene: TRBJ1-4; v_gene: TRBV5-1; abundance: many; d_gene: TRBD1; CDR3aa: CASSLAGAGGEKLFF; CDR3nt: TGCGCCAGCAGCTTGGCCGGGGCAGGGGGCGAAAAACTGTTTTTT
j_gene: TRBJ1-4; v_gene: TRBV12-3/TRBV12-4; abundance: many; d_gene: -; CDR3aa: CASSLTGTNEKLFF; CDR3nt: TGTGCCAGCAGTTTAACAGGGACTAATGAAAAACTGTTTTTT